The clone carrying this TCR beta chain was detected once. The CDR3 is 17 amino acids. Germline V lookup: CDR1 MGHRA, CDR2 YSYEKL. Trimming took 0 bases from V and 3 from J; bases not matched to a gene: 7. The source of the sample is a study of shared clonotypes between healthy human individuals. Memory CD4+ cells were the fraction left after CD45RA+ naive selection. Here immunoSEQ multiplex PCR was the method, and the copy in TCRdb shows in-frame clones only, minus some. The sample has over a million clones; roughly 96% are singletons. The TCR sequence derives from a young man in good health. The chain couples TRBV4-1 to TRBJ2-3; 9 nucleotides match TRBD2. The source material was naive CD4+ T cells sorted from blood. Stated subset: CD45RA+ positively selected. The CDR3 protein is CASSQDLSSGRTDTQYF. The CDR3 coding sequence is TGCGCCAGCAGCCAAGATCTCTCCAGCGGGAGGACAGATACGCAGTATTTT.